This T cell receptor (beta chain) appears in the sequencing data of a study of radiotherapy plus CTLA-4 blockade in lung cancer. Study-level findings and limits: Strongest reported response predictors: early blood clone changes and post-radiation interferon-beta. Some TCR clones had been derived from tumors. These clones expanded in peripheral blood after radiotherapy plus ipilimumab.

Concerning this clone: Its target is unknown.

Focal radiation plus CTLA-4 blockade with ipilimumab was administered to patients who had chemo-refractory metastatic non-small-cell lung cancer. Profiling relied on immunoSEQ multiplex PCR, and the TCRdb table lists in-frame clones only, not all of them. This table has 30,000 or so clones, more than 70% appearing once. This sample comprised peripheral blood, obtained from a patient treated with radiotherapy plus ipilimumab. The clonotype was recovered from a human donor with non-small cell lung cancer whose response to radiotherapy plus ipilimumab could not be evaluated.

CDR3 protein: CASSPGTSGITYEQYF. CDR3 in DNA: TGTGCCAGCAGCCCTGGGACTAGCGGGATAACCTACGAGCAGTACTTC. The V call is TRBV5-4, the J call TRBJ2-7, with 13 nucleotides matching TRBD2. Looked up from germline, CDR1 is SGHNT and CDR2 is YYREEE (reference sequence). The CDR3 sequence is 16 residues long. The V and J ends lost 4 bases and 2 bases, in that order; junction bases with no gene match: 6.